The entry below describes one TCR beta chain. Its antigen remains unidentified. This sample was included in a study of radiotherapy plus CTLA-4 blockade in lung cancer. The CDR3 totals 15 residues. Germline CDR1 is MNHNS and CDR2 is SASEGT. Trimming took 5 bases from V and 2 from J, leaving 16 bases between them. Overall study findings and caveats: Blood saw expansion of tumor-derived TCR clones after radiotherapy plus ipilimumab. Interferon-beta, together with early blood T cell clone dynamics, reportedly best predicted response.

Profiled with immunoSEQ multiplex PCR; TCRdb holds only in-frame clones, not every one. The table shows approximately 19,000 clones, with approximately 85% occurring only once. This sequence originates from a human donor with non-small cell lung cancer whose response to radiotherapy plus ipilimumab could not be evaluated. This chain connects TRBV6-1 to TRBJ2-7, with a weak D call TRBD1 (6 bases). The starting material was peripheral blood, obtained from a patient treated with radiotherapy plus ipilimumab. CDR3 protein: CASSSLRDKTYEQYF. As DNA, the CDR3 is TGTGCCAGCAGTAGTCTTCGGGACAAAACCTACGAGCAGTACTTC.